This T cell receptor (beta chain) was recorded in a study of CD8 T cells in Susac syndrome. An input of about 0.5 to 1 ug of RNA was subjected to reverse transcription using random hexamers. TCRdb re-called the immunoSEQ multiplex PCR reads through MiXCR, storing one row per CDR3 protein. The repertoire holds under 250,000 distinct CDR3 sequences, with around 93% as singletons. Per germline, CDR1 MNHNY and CDR2 SVGAGI (reference sequence). V was shortened by 0 bases and J by 8 bases, with 10 bases between the two germline ends. The CDR3 has 14 amino acids. The sequenced material came from CD4+ T cells from PBMCs. This TCR was sampled from a human donor with multiple sclerosis. The chain couples TRBV6-6 to TRBJ2-2; no clear D. CDR3 sequence (DNA): TGTGCCAGCAGTTACTCGTTAGAGGCGGGGGAGCTGTTTTTT. Encoded protein: CASSYSLEAGELFF.